A selection of T cell receptor beta chains follows, all from one sample in a study of identical twins. MiXCR, applied by TCRdb to the 5' RACE reads, yields one record per CDR3 protein. The repertoire includes under 800,000 distinct CDR3 sequences, approximately 21% of them detected once, and roughly 4% sits in the top ten. The same data also contributed to another study, on T cells expressing NK-cell markers.

The sample taken for sequencing was PBMCs. The receptors here all came from a woman younger than 35 in good health. The CDR3 runs from the conserved cysteine through the conserved F or W. The D gene is left open where the match is weak. Clone size is shown for a subset of rows, as once, few, many or a class of expanded clone.

v_call	j_call	clone_size	d_call	cdr3_nt	cdr3_aa
TRBV29-1	TRBJ1-2	many	TRBD1	TGCAGCGCCGTAACGGACAGGGAGTTGAGGGGCTATGGCTACACCTTC	CSAVTDRELRGYGYTF
TRBV27	TRBJ2-5	.	.	TGTGCCAGCAGTTTCTCTCGGTCACAAGAGACCCAGTACTTC	CASSFSRSQETQYF
TRBV7-2	TRBJ2-5	.	TRBD2	TGTGCCAGCAGCTTAGGTGGGGGACTAGCGGGGACGGAGACCCAGTACTTC	CASSLGGGLAGTETQYF
TRBV10-2	TRBJ2-7	.	.	TGCGCCAGCAGTGACTTGGGGCCCTACGAGCAGTACTTC	CASSDLGPYEQYF
TRBV20-1	TRBJ2-3	.	.	TGCAGTACTACAGTCGGAAGAGATTTT	CSTTVGRDF
TRBV12-3/TRBV12-4	TRBJ1-5	.	.	TGTGCCAGCAACTATGGGTCGGGGGTCAATCAGCCCCAGCATTTT	CASNYGSGVNQPQHF
TRBV20-1	TRBJ2-5	few	.	TGCAGTGCTAGAGGGGCGGGAGGCAGGGGGGAGACCCAGTACTTC	CSARGAGGRGETQYF
TRBV7-9	TRBJ2-7	few	.	TGTGCCAGCAGCTTAGCCGTCGGGGGTTACGAGCAGTACTTC	CASSLAVGGYEQYF
TRBV6-1	TRBJ2-3	.	TRBD2	TGTGCCAGCAGTCCCCGACCTCATTTGCGGGAGAGGTCAGATACGCAGTATTTT	CASSPRPHLRERSDTQYF
TRBV12-3/TRBV12-4	TRBJ2-3	few	.	TGTGCCAGCAGCAAAACACAGGGTTGGGATACGCAGTATTTT	CASSKTQGWDTQYF
TRBV4-3	TRBJ2-5	.	.	TGCGCCAGCAGCGCCGTGATGGAATTGGGCCAAGAGACCCAGTACTTC	CASSAVMELGQETQYF
TRBV10-3	TRBJ2-7	.	TRBD1	TGTGCCATCAGTGAGGGGGACAGGGCCCCAAACGAGCAGTACTTC	CAISEGDRAPNEQYF
TRBV7-2	TRBJ1-1	few	.	TGTGCCAGCAGCCTACCCGACAGGACCTATATGAACACTGAAGCTTTCTTT	CASSLPDRTYMNTEAFF
TRBV5-6	TRBJ2-6	.	.	TGTGCCAGCAGCTTGAATTATGGGGCCAACGTCCTGACTTTC	CASSLNYGANVLTF
TRBV6-1	TRBJ1-5	many	.	TGTGCCAGCAGGGTCGGAGGTGGCGGCAATCAGCCCCAGCATTTT	CASRVGGGGNQPQHF
TRBV9	TRBJ2-1	many	.	TGTGCCAGCAGCCCCTACCTCTCCTACAATGAGCAGTTCTTC	CASSPYLSYNEQFF
TRBV14	TRBJ2-7	.	.	TGTGCCAGCAGCCCCGCCACTTACTCCTACGAGCAGTACTTC	CASSPATYSYEQYF
TRBV20-1	TRBJ1-3	.	.	TGCAGTGCTAGAGATCTTCGAGGCGGAAACACCATATATTTT	CSARDLRGGNTIYF
TRBV20-1	TRBJ2-7	many	.	TGCAGTGCTAGAAGGCTAGCACGCCTCTCCTACGAGCAGTACTTC	CSARRLARLSYEQYF
TRBV7-8	TRBJ1-2	.	.	TGTGCCAGCAGCTTAGCGTCAGTACCATATGGCTACACCTTC	CASSLASVPYGYTF
TRBV12-3/TRBV12-4	TRBJ1-2	many	.	TGTGCCAGCAGGGCTGAAGGTTATGGCTACACCTTC	CASRAEGYGYTF
TRBV5-1	TRBJ1-1	few	.	TGCGCCAGCAGCTGGCAGGGGAACACTGAAGCTTTCTTT	CASSWQGNTEAFF
TRBV6-1	TRBJ1-4	few	.	TGTGCCAGCAGTGGCCTTCAGTCGGAAGGGACAAGTTGGGAAAAACTGTTTTTT	CASSGLQSEGTSWEKLFF
TRBV7-2	TRBJ2-3	few	.	TGTGCCAGCAGCTCCACCCCCCAGAGGAGAGATACGCAGTATTTT	CASSSTPQRRDTQYF
TRBV3-1	TRBJ2-3	.	.	TGTGCCAGCAGCCAAGTGACAGGGAGGGTCACAGATACGCAGTATTTT	CASSQVTGRVTDTQYF
TRBV12-5	TRBJ2-1	few	.	TGTGCAACGGGTTCCGGCTCGGAGCAGTTCTTC	CATGSGSEQFF
TRBV6-5	TRBJ1-2	.	TRBD1	TGTGCCAGCAGTTACGGGGACAGGGATGGAGGCTACACCTTC	CASSYGDRDGGYTF
TRBV7-9	TRBJ2-7	.	TRBD1	TGTGCCAGCAGCCGGGGACAGTACGAGCAGTACTTC	CASSRGQYEQYF
TRBV7-2	TRBJ2-5	.	.	TGTGCCAGCAACTTAGGAAACGTACAAGAGACCCAGCACTTC	CASNLGNVQETQHF
TRBV20-1	TRBJ1-2	.	.	TGCAGTTACCAGAGGGGTTATGACTACACCTTC	CSYQRGYDYTF
TRBV20-1	TRBJ1-4	.	.	TGCAGTGCTAGCAGGCCGGGGGTAGCCGGCGAAAAACTGTTTTTT	CSASRPGVAGEKLFF
TRBV5-1	TRBJ2-6	many	.	TGCGCCAGCAGCTTGGTAGGGGCTGGGGCCAACGTCCTGACTTTC	CASSLVGAGANVLTF
TRBV7-6	TRBJ1-1	.	TRBD1	TGTGCCAGCAGCTTAGGGGACACAGGGGTGAACACTGAAGCTTTCTTT	CASSLGDTGVNTEAFF
TRBV20-1	TRBJ2-7	many	.	TGCAGTGCTAGAGAAGGCGTCCCCTACGAGCAGTACTTC	CSAREGVPYEQYF
TRBV5-1	TRBJ1-1	.	.	TGCGCCAGCACCGGTGGGGGGCTGAACACTGAAGCTTTCTTT	CASTGGGLNTEAFF
TRBV5-1	TRBJ2-7	.	.	TGCGCCAGCAGCTTGACAGGGAGCAACGAGCAGTACTTC	CASSLTGSNEQYF
TRBV20-1	TRBJ2-7	few	.	TGCAGTGCTAGTACGGGCAGAACCTACGAGCAGTACTTC	CSASTGRTYEQYF
TRBV7-6	TRBJ1-1	few	.	TGTGCCAGCAGCCACGCAGGGACTGAAGCTTTCTTT	CASSHAGTEAFF
TRBV12-3/TRBV12-4	TRBJ1-6	few	.	TGTGCCAGCAGTTACACGAGCGCATCCCTCCACTTT	CASSYTSASLHF
TRBV7-2	TRBJ2-7	.	.	TGTGCCAGCAGCTATCGGGCCGCCCTCTACGAGCAGTACTTC	CASSYRAALYEQYF
TRBV5-1	TRBJ2-1	few	TRBD2	TGCGCCAGCAGCCGGCTCCCTAGCGGGAGGACCTCCTACAATGAGCAGTTCTTC	CASSRLPSGRTSYNEQFF
TRBV29-1	TRBJ2-2	.	TRBD2	TGCAGCGCCCGGCGGGAGGGTCACACCGGGGAGCTGTTTTTT	CSARREGHTGELFF
TRBV20-1	TRBJ2-1	.	.	TGCAGTGCCCAACTAGGCAATGAGCAGTTCTTC	CSAQLGNEQFF
TRBV5-1	TRBJ1-2	.	.	TGCGCCAGCAGACACTCAATATCCTCTAACTATGGCTACACCTTC	CASRHSISSNYGYTF
TRBV20-1	TRBJ2-7	.	.	TGCAGTGCTAGGACAACCTCGAAGCCCTACGAGCAGTACTTC	CSARTTSKPYEQYF
TRBV27	TRBJ1-6	.	.	TGTGCCAGCAGTTTAGTAAGGTTGCCCCTGTTGCGACGTTCACCCCTCCACTTT	CASSLVRLPLLRRSPLHF
TRBV6-1	TRBJ1-6	many	.	TGTGCCAGCAGGGGAGGGTTGACTTCACCCCTCCACTTT	CASRGGLTSPLHF
TRBV10-3	TRBJ2-3	.	.	TGTGCCATCAGTGAGTCGGGGACGTTTACGCAGTATTTT	CAISESGTFTQYF